The T cell receptor beta chain described here comes from a study of CD8+ T cells in alopecia areata. Study summary: Scalp area affected, as a percentage, set the severity score of treated patients.

Following RNA extraction, reverse transcription yielded cDNA that acted as the sequencing template. Profiled with immunoSEQ multiplex PCR; TCRdb holds only in-frame clones, not every one. The table has 150,000 to 200,000 clones, about 55% seen once. Treatment defined: oral pan-JAK inhibitor, 5-10 mg twice daily. With regard to this clone: Its antigen is undetermined.

Findings of the study overall: Only one nonresponder was present, which leaves the link between baseline CD8+ expansion and response uncertain.

V was pared by 0 bases and J by 4 bases, with 16 bases between. The CDR3 has 17 residues. Germline CDR1 LGHNA, CDR2 YSLEER. Sequenced here: CD8+ T cells sorted from blood, sampled at week 24, from a patient treated with tofacitinib. The chain uses TRBV4-3 and TRBJ2-1; D gene uncertain. The TCR originated in a human donor with alopecia areata. DNA for the CDR3: TGCGCCAGCAGCCAAGATGATGGCAAAAACTCGTACAATGAGCAGTTCTTC. It encodes CASSQDDGKNSYNEQFF.